The rows below give T cell receptor beta chains drawn from one sample of a study of regulatory T cells in long-lasting Graves disease. Using its own MiXCR run on the multiplex PCR reads, TCRdb lists one record per CDR3 protein. In the table there are some 250,000 distinct CDR3 sequences, 20% to 25% of which are singletons. The starting material was peripheral blood mononuclear cells (PBMCs), obtained at new diagnosis, from a patient treated with antithyroid drugs. Receptors originate from a female donor with Graves disease. The CDR3 runs from the conserved cysteine through the conserved F or W. A D gene is named only where the DNA matches it firmly. Clone size, where shown, is once, few, many, or a class for clones that have expanded.

V gene: TRBV29-1
J gene: TRBJ2-1
clone size: many
D gene: -
CDR3 DNA: TGCAGCGGCGGACAGAATATTAACAATGAGCAGTTCTTC
CDR3 protein: CSGGQNINNEQFF

V gene: TRBV6-5
J gene: TRBJ2-2
clone size: many
D gene: -
CDR3 DNA: TGTGCCAGCAGTTACGCTAGCTCCGGGGAGCTGTTTTTT
CDR3 protein: CASSYASSGELFF

V gene: TRBV11-3
J gene: TRBJ1-4
clone size: many
D gene: -
CDR3 DNA: TGTGCCAGCAGCCACAAAGGGCGGGACGAAAAACTGTTTTTT
CDR3 protein: CASSHKGRDEKLFF

V gene: TRBV5-6
J gene: TRBJ2-1
clone size: many
D gene: -
CDR3 DNA: TGTGCCAGCAGCTTGTCTATCCCCTCTAGGGATGAGCAGTTCTTC
CDR3 protein: CASSLSIPSRDEQFF

V gene: TRBV19
J gene: TRBJ1-2
clone size: -
D gene: -
CDR3 DNA: TGTGCCAGTAGTACAGGATCGGAGTTGGGCTACACCTTC
CDR3 protein: CASSTGSELGYTF

V gene: TRBV12-3/TRBV12-4
J gene: TRBJ1-5
clone size: many
D gene: -
CDR3 DNA: TGTGCCAGCAGTTTTAACAGGGAAGCAAATCAGCCCCAGCATTTT
CDR3 protein: CASSFNREANQPQHF

V gene: TRBV24-1
J gene: TRBJ2-1
clone size: many
D gene: TRBD2
CDR3 DNA: TGTGCCACAGGAGAACGGACTAGCGGGAGGAATGAGCAGTTCTTC
CDR3 protein: CATGERTSGRNEQFF

V gene: TRBV12-3/TRBV12-4
J gene: TRBJ2-3
clone size: -
D gene: TRBD2
CDR3 DNA: TGTGCCAGCAGTTTTCAAAGTCTGTATGCGGGAGGGTCCCGCACAGATACGCAGTATTTT
CDR3 protein: CASSFQSLYAGGSRTDTQYF

V gene: TRBV19
J gene: TRBJ2-6
clone size: few
D gene: TRBD2
CDR3 DNA: TGTGCCAGTAGTATCCGGACTAGCGGGGTTTCTGGGGCCAACGTCCTGACTTTC
CDR3 protein: CASSIRTSGVSGANVLTF

V gene: TRBV20-1
J gene: TRBJ2-1
clone size: many
D gene: -
CDR3 DNA: TGCAGTGCTAGAGCGGAGAACAATGAGCAGTTCTTC
CDR3 protein: CSARAENNEQFF

V gene: TRBV19
J gene: TRBJ2-6
clone size: -
D gene: -
CDR3 DNA: TGTGCCAGTAGTATGGAACGGGCCTCTGGGGCCAACGTCCTGACTTTC
CDR3 protein: CASSMERASGANVLTF

V gene: TRBV7-2
J gene: TRBJ2-3
clone size: many
D gene: TRBD1
CDR3 DNA: TGTGCCAGCAGCCCCCCCCGGACAGGGACCGTAACGCAGTATTTT
CDR3 protein: CASSPPRTGTVTQYF

V gene: TRBV24-1
J gene: TRBJ2-2
clone size: many
D gene: -
CDR3 DNA: TGTGCCACCAGTGACCCCCCCGGATTGACCGCCGGGGAGCTGTTTTTT
CDR3 protein: CATSDPPGLTAGELFF

V gene: TRBV12-3/TRBV12-4
J gene: TRBJ2-7
clone size: many
D gene: TRBD2
CDR3 DNA: TGTGCCAGCAGACCAGCGGGAGCTGGGATATACGAGCAGTACTTC
CDR3 protein: CASRPAGAGIYEQYF

V gene: TRBV2
J gene: TRBJ2-7
clone size: many
D gene: TRBD1
CDR3 DNA: TGTGCCAGCAGTGAAGCGGGGACAGGGATCGATGAGCAGTACTTC
CDR3 protein: CASSEAGTGIDEQYF

V gene: TRBV28
J gene: TRBJ1-6
clone size: many
D gene: -
CDR3 DNA: TGTGCCAGCAGGGCTAAGAATTCACCCCTCCACTTT
CDR3 protein: CASRAKNSPLHF

V gene: TRBV5-1
J gene: TRBJ2-1
clone size: many
D gene: TRBD1
CDR3 DNA: TGCGCCAGCAGCTTGGGATGGGACAGCGAGCAGTTCTTC
CDR3 protein: CASSLGWDSEQFF

V gene: TRBV28
J gene: TRBJ2-1
clone size: many
D gene: -
CDR3 DNA: TGTGCCAGCAGTCTTGGACGTGCAGGGTTGTTC
CDR3 protein: CASSLGRAGLF

V gene: TRBV9
J gene: TRBJ1-3
clone size: -
D gene: -
CDR3 DNA: TGTGCCAGCAGCGTAGGATCTGGAAACACCATATATTTT
CDR3 protein: CASSVGSGNTIYF

V gene: TRBV7-2
J gene: TRBJ2-4
clone size: -
D gene: -
CDR3 DNA: TGTGCCAGCAACACCGCTACAGGGTCCAAAAACATTCAGTACTTC
CDR3 protein: CASNTATGSKNIQYF

V gene: TRBV10-3
J gene: TRBJ2-7
clone size: few
D gene: TRBD2
CDR3 DNA: TGTGCCATCAAATCCGGGACTAGTAGCTCCTACGAGCAGTACTTC
CDR3 protein: CAIKSGTSSSYEQYF

V gene: TRBV27
J gene: TRBJ2-1
clone size: many
D gene: -
CDR3 DNA: TGTGCCAGCAGGACAGTCAGAGACGATGAGCAGTTCTTC
CDR3 protein: CASRTVRDDEQFF

V gene: TRBV6-1
J gene: TRBJ1-4
clone size: -
D gene: -
CDR3 DNA: TGTGCCAGCAGTGAACGGAACAGGGAGAGCGAAAAACTGTTTTTT
CDR3 protein: CASSERNRESEKLFF